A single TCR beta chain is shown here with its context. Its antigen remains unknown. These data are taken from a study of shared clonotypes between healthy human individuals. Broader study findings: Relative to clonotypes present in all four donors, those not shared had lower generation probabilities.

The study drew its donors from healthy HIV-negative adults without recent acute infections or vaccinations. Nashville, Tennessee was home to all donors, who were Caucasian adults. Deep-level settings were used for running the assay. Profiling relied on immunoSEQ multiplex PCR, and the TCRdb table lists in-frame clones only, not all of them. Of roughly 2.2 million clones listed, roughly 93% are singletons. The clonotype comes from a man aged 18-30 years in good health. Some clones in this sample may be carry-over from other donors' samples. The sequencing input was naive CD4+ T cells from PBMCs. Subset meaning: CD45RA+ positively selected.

CDR3 coding DNA: TGTGCCAGCAGCTTGGGACAGGGGTTGAGGGGCTACACCTTC. Translating it yields CASSLGQGLRGYTF. The chain carries TRBV5-8 and TRBJ1-2; 8 positions match TRBD1. CDR3 length equals 14 residues. J gave up 8 bases and V 0 bases, and 6 bases lay outside the gene matches. Germline CDR1 reads SGHTS; CDR2 reads YDEGEE.